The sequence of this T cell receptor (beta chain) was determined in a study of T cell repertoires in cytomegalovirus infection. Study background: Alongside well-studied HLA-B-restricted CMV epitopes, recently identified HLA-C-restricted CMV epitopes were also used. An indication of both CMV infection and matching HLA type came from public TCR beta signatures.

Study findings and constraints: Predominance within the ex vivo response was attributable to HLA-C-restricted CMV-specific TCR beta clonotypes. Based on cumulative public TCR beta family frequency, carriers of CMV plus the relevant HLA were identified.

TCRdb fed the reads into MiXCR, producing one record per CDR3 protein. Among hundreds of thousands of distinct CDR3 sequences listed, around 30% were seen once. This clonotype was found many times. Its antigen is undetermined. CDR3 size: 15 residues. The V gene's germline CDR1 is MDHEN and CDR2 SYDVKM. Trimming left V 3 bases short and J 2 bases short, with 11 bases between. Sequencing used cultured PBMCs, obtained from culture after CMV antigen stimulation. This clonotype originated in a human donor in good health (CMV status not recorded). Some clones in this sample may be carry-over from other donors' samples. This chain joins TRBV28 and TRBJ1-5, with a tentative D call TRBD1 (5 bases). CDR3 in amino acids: CASSFRQGGNQPQHF. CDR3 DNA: TGTGCCAGCAGTTTTCGGCAGGGAGGCAATCAGCCCCAGCATTTT.